This TCR beta chain is drawn from a study of OX40 agonist ivuxolimab in advanced cancers. General study findings and limits: CD4+ and CD8+ blood T cells expanded clonally by week 6 at 0.1 to 3.0 mg/kg. Part of the nonresponder group also had normalized T-cell clonal expansion that was low.

Autoimmune disease history or systemic immunosuppression led to patients being barred. The repertoire was sequenced with immunoSEQ multiplex PCR; TCRdb's copy has only in-frame clones and lacks some. The sample includes 81,000 or so clones, approximately 90% of them seen just once. CDR3 length equals 15 residues. After removal of 3 bases from V and 3 bases from J, the junction contained 6 bases not matched to a gene. The germline gives CDR1 SNHLY, CDR2 FYNNEI. Note on this clone: Its antigen is as yet unknown.

The sequencing used CD4+ or CD8+ T cells sorted from blood, collected in a trial of the OX40 agonist ivuxolimab. This rearrangement joins TRBV2 to TRBJ2-3; 7 nucleotides agree with TRBD2. This TCR was recovered from an adult with an advanced solid tumor such as melanoma, head and neck, liver or kidney cancer. This chain's CDR3 is CASSDRTAGTDTQYF. Here the CDR3 DNA reads TGTGCCAGCAGTGATCGTACAGCGGGGACAGATACGCAGTATTTT. The whole variable domain, filled in from reference TRBV2 and TRBJ2-3, reads EPEVTQTPSHQVTQMGQEVILRCVPISNHLYFYWYRQILGQKVEFLVSFYNNEISEKSEIFDDQFSVERPDGSNFTLKIRSTKLEDSAMYFCASSDRTAGTDTQYFGPGTRLTVL.